This T cell receptor beta chain is drawn from a study of blood T cell repertoires in COVID-19. Overall study context: COVID-19 samples, acute and convalescent, were from the United States, Italy and Spain.

Trimming stripped 1 base from V and 3 bases from J, with 7 bases between. CDR1 is MGHRA, CDR2 YSYEKL, per germline. This CDR3 contains 13 residues. TCRdb keeps only in-frame clones here, not all; method: immunoSEQ multiplex PCR. In the table there are about 360,000 clones, approximately 86% of which are singletons. The sample was peripheral blood. The receptor's source is a human donor in a cohort sampled during active COVID-19. This chain links TRBV4-1 with TRBJ2-7; D unresolved. The CDR3: CASSQGVSYEQYF. CDR3 sequence (DNA): TGCGCCAGCAGCCAAGGAGTAAGCTACGAGCAGTACTTC.